This TCR beta chain was identified in a study of identical twins. The sample holds a few counts of this clonotype. A single record per CDR3 protein comes from TCRdb applying MiXCR to the 5' RACE reads. This table holds about 690,000 distinct CDR3 sequences, 21% found once. V lost 6 bases, J lost 6 bases, and 18 bases lay in between. Germline CDR1 is MNHNS and CDR2 is SASEGT. This CDR3 has 15 amino acids. The same data also went into a second study, on T cells expressing NK-cell markers. From that study: The leading position in the CD3+CD56-NKG2C+ fraction of a handful of donors also went to these clonotypes.

The V gene is TRBV6-1, the J gene TRBJ2-4, with D tentatively TRBD1 (6 bases). This sequence was found in a young woman in good health. Input material: PBMCs. The CDR3 DNA reads TGTGCCAGCAGCCTTGAGGGACAAGCAGGAAACATTCAGTACTTC. As protein: CASSLEGQAGNIQYF.